The next 2 T cell receptor beta chains were all read from a single sample in a study of T cell changes during pregnancy in multiple sclerosis. Generated by immunoSEQ multiplex PCR, the TCRdb table keeps only in-frame clones and is missing some. The sample lists 55,000 to 80,000 clones, approximately 95% occurring once. The material sequenced was CD8+ T cells from peripheral blood mononuclear cells, taken in the second trimester of pregnancy. All receptors come from a female donor with multiple sclerosis, enrolled in a pregnancy study.

The chain recombines TRBV30 with TRBJ2-1; D unresolved. Trimming stripped 3 bases from V and 6 bases from J, with 12 bases between. The CDR3 totals 13 residues. The germline V gene has CDR1 GTSNPN and CDR2 SVGIG (reference sequence). CDR3 sequence reads: CAWSMIAPNEQFF. CDR3 nucleotides: TGTGCCTGGAGCATGATAGCCCCCAATGAGCAGTTCTTC.

The rearrangement links TRBV5-1 to TRBJ2-2; 11 bases line up with TRBD2. The CDR3 contains 16 residues. V lost 4 bases to trimming and J lost 7 bases; unmatched junction nucleotides: 9. Germline CDR1 and CDR2: SGHRS and YFSETQ. The CDR3 loop reads CASSRTSGRVGGELFF. CDR3 DNA: TGCGCCAGCAGCCGAACTAGCGGGAGAGTCGGCGGGGAGCTGTTTTTT.